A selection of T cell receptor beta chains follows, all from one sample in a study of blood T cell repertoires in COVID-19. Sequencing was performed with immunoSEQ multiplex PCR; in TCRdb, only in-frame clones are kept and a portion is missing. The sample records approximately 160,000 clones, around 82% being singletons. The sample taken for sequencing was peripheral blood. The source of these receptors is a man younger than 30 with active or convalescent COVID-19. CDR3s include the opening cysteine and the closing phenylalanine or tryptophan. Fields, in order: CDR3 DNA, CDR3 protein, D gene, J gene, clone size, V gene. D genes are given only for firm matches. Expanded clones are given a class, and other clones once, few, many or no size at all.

DNA: TGTGCCAGCAGCCCCTACGCGGAGGGGCGGAAGGAGACCCAGTACTTC; CDR3: CASSPYAEGRKETQYF; D: .; J: TRBJ2-5; size: once; V: TRBV5-5
DNA: TGCGCCAGCAGTGAGGGCAGGGGGTTCAATCAGCCCCAGCATTTT; CDR3: CASSEGRGFNQPQHF; D: TRBD1; J: TRBJ1-5; size: .; V: TRBV10-1
DNA: TGTGCCAGCAGCCCACTACTCCCCGGGAAGCTCAAAGAGACCCAGTACTTC; CDR3: CASSPLLPGKLKETQYF; D: .; J: TRBJ2-5; size: .; V: TRBV7-8
DNA: TGTGCCAGCAGCGGGGGGGCCCCCGGGGAGCAGTACTTC; CDR3: CASSGGAPGEQYF; D: .; J: TRBJ2-7; size: many; V: TRBV7-9
DNA: TGTGCCAGCAGTCCCCAACAGGGCCAGAACACTGAAGCTTTCTTT; CDR3: CASSPQQGQNTEAFF; D: .; J: TRBJ1-1; size: .; V: TRBV28
DNA: TGCGCCACTTATCCCCCCCGGACTACCCGTCGCACAGATACGCAGTATTTT; CDR3: CATYPPRTTRRTDTQYF; D: .; J: TRBJ2-3; size: .; V: TRBV10-1
DNA: TGCGCCAGCAGCTTACAGACAGCCACCGGGGAGCTGTTTTTT; CDR3: CASSLQTATGELFF; D: .; J: TRBJ2-2; size: few; V: TRBV5-1
DNA: TGCGCCAGCAGCCAAGATGGACAGGGTTTGTACTACGAGCAGTACTTC; CDR3: CASSQDGQGLYYEQYF; D: TRBD1; J: TRBJ2-7; size: .; V: TRBV4-1
DNA: TGCGCCAGCAGCCGGGCCTTAGAGCGGGGGCACTACAATGAGCAGTTCTTC; CDR3: CASSRALERGHYNEQFF; D: TRBD2; J: TRBJ2-1; size: .; V: TRBV4-1
DNA: TGTGCCAGCAGTGAAGCGTACAGGGGGCAGGGTGGCTACACCTTC; CDR3: CASSEAYRGQGGYTF; D: TRBD1; J: TRBJ1-2; size: once; V: TRBV2
DNA: TGTGCCAGTAGACAGGGAGCGAACACCGGGGAGCTGTTTTTT; CDR3: CASRQGANTGELFF; D: TRBD1; J: TRBJ2-2; size: once; V: TRBV2
DNA: TGTGCCAGCAGTGACTCGACTAGCGGGGGGCTGGGAGAGCAGTTCTTC; CDR3: CASSDSTSGGLGEQFF; D: TRBD2; J: TRBJ2-1; size: .; V: TRBV6-4
DNA: TGCGCCAGCAGTCCAGGGGAAGAGACCCAGTACTTC; CDR3: CASSPGEETQYF; D: .; J: TRBJ2-5; size: .; V: TRBV5-1
DNA: TGTGCCAGCTCGGTTGGACTAGTAGGTCCTCTCGTAGAGACCCAGTACTTC; CDR3: CASSVGLVGPLVETQYF; D: TRBD2; J: TRBJ2-5; size: .; V: TRBV18
DNA: TGCGCCAGCAGCCAAGTCCCTCCAGGGGGCGATCAGCCCCAGCATTTT; CDR3: CASSQVPPGGDQPQHF; D: TRBD1; J: TRBJ1-5; size: .; V: TRBV4-1
DNA: TGCAGCGTTGAAGCCGCGATTCGGGGGTATGGCTACACCTTC; CDR3: CSVEAAIRGYGYTF; D: .; J: TRBJ1-2; size: .; V: TRBV29-1